The T cell receptor beta chain under discussion was sequenced for a study of T cell changes during pregnancy in multiple sclerosis (dated by TCRdb to between 2017 and 2020). In the study overall: The study looked at changes in the T cell repertoire across pregnancy in women with multiple sclerosis.

Libraries came from the immunoSEQ multiplex PCR assay. TCRdb holds this immuneACCESS table with in-frame rearrangements only. Some clones are missing; in checked studies, unresolved V genes explain under half, and the rest has no known cause. A total of tens of thousands of clones appear in this sample, about nine tenths of them only once. Roughly 5.4% of the sample belongs to the ten largest clones. Worth noting for this clone: The antigen this receptor binds is unknown. Base quality data are lacking; no much larger clone is found one base away.

Ends trimmed: V by 4 bases, J by 3 bases; bases unmatched to a gene: 8. CDR1 and CDR2 are drawn from the germline V gene: SGDLS, YYNGEE. The CDR3 covers 15 residues, taking in both the cysteine and the phenylalanine. Only CDR3 DNA is held: 45 bases, read in frame from base 1. Recombination joined TRBV9 with TRBJ2-7, with 9 bases in between that match TRBD2. This receptor was obtained from a female donor in good health, enrolled as a control in a pregnancy study. This sample comprised peripheral blood, obtained in the third trimester of pregnancy. For the CDR3, the sequence is CASSSLAGADYEQYF. At the DNA level, the sequence is TGTGCCAGCAGCTCCTTAGCGGGAGCTGACTACGAGCAGTACTTC.